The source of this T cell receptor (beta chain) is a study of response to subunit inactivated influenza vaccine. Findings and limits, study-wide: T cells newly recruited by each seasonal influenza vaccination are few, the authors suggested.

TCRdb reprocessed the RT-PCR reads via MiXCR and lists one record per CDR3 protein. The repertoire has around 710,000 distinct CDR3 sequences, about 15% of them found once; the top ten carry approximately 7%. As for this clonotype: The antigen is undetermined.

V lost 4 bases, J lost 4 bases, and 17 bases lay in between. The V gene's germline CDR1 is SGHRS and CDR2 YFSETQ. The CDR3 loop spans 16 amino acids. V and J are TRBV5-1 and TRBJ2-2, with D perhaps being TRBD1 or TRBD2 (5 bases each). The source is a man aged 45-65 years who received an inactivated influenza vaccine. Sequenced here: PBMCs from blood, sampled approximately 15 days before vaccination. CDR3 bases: TGCGCCAGCAGCCCAGCAGGGAGCGGTGGCACCGGGGAGCTGTTTTTT. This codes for CASSPAGSGGTGELFF.